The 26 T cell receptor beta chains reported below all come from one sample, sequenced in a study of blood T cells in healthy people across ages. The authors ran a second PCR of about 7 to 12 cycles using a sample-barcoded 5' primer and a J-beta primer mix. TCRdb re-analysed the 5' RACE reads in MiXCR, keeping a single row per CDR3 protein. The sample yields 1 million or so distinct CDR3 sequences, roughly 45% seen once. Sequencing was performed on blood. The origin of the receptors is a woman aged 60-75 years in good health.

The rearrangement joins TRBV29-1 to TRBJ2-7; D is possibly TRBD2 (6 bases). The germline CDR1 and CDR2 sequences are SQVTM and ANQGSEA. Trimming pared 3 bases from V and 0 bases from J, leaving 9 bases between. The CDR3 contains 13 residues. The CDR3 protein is CSVELRDSYEQYF. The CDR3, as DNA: TGCAGCGTTGAGCTGCGGGACTCCTACGAGCAGTACTTC.

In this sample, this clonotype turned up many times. The CDR3 here is CSVHGRADLGETQYF. Here the CDR3 DNA reads TGCAGCGTACACGGACGGGCCGACCTCGGGGAGACCCAGTACTTC. The chain joins TRBV29-1 to TRBJ2-5; D is unclear. The length of the CDR3 is 15 residues. Per the germline V gene, CDR1 is SQVTM and CDR2 is ANQGSEA. V shed 6 bases and J shed 5 bases, with 22 bases lying between them.

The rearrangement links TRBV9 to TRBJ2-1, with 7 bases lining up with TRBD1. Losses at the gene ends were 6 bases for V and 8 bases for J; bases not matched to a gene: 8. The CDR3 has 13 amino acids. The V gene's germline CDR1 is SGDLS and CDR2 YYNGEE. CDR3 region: CASNPTGVDEQFF. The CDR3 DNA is TGTGCCAGCAACCCCACAGGGGTAGATGAGCAGTTCTTC.

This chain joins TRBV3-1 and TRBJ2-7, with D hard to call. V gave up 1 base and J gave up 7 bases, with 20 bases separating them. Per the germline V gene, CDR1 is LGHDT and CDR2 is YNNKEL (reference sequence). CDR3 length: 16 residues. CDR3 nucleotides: TGTGCCAGCAGCCAAGGTAGTGGCAGTGTAGTGGGGGAGCAGTACTTC. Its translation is CASSQGSGSVVGEQYF.

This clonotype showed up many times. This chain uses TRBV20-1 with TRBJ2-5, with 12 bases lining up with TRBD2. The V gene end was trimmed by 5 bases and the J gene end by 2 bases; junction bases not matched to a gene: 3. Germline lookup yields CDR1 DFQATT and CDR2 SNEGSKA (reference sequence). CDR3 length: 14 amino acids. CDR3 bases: TGCAGTGCTGTGGGACTAGCGGGTCAAGAGACCCAGTACTTC. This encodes CSAVGLAGQETQYF.

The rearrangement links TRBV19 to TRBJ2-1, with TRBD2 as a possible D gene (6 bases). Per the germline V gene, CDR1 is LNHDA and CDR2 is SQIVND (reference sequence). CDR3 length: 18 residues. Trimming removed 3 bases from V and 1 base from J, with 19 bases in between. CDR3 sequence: CASSIYVREVSSYNEQFF. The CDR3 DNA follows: TGTGCCAGTAGTATCTACGTTAGGGAGGTCAGTTCCTACAATGAGCAGTTCTTC.

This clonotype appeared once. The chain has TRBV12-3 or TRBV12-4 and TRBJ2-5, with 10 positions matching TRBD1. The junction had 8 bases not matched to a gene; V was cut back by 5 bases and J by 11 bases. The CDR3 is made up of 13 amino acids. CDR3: CASSGTGEGGQYF. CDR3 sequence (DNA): TGTGCCAGCAGTGGGACAGGGGAAGGCGGGCAGTACTTC.

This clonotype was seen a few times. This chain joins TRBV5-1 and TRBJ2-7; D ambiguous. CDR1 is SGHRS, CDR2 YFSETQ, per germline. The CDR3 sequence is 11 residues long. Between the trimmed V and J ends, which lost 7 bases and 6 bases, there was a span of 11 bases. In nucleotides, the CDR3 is TGCGCCAGCCGTTACAGCAGCGAGCAGTACTTC. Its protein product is CASRYSSEQYF.

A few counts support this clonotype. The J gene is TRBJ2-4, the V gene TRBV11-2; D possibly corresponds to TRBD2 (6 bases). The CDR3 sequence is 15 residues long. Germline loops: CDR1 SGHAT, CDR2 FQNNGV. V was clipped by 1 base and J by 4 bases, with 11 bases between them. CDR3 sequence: CASSLGGDRKNIQYF. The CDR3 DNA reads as TGTGCCAGCAGCTTAGGGGGGGACCGAAAAAACATTCAGTACTTC.

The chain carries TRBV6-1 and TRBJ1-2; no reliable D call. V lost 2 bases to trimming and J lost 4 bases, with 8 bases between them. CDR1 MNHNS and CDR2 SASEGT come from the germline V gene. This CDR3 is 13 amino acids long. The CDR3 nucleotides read TGTGCCAGCAGTGAAATCAGCTTCTATGGCTACACCTTC. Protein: CASSEISFYGYTF.

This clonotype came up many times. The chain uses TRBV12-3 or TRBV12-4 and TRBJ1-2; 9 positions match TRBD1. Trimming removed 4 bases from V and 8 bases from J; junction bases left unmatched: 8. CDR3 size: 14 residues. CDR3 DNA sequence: TGTGCCAGCAGTTCGACAGGGGGGTTTGAAGGCTACACCTTC. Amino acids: CASSSTGGFEGYTF.

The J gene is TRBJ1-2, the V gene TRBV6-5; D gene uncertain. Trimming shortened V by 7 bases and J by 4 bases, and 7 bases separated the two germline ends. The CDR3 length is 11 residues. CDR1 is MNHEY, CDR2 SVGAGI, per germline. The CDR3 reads CASKAVYGYTF. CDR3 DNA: TGTGCCAGCAAAGCTGTCTATGGCTACACCTTC.

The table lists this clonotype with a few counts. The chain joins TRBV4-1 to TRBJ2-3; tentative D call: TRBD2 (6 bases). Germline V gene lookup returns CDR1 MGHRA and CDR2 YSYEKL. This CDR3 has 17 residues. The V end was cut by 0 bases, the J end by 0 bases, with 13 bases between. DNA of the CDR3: TGCGCCAGCAGCCAAGAGGGAGTAGCGGTTAGCACAGATACGCAGTATTTT. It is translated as CASSQEGVAVSTDTQYF.

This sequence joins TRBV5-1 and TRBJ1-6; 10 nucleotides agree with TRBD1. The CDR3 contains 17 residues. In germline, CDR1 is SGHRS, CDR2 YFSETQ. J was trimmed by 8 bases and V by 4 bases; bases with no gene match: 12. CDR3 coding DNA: TGCGCCAGCAGCCCGACCGGGACAGGGGACCCCTATTCACCCCTCCACTTT. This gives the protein CASSPTGTGDPYSPLHF.

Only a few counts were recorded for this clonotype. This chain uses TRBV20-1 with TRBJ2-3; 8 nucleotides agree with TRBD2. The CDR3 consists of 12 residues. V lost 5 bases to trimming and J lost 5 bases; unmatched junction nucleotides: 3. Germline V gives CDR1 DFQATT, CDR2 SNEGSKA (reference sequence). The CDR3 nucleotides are TGCAGTGCTGATCTAGCGGGAGATACGCAGTATTTT. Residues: CSADLAGDTQYF.

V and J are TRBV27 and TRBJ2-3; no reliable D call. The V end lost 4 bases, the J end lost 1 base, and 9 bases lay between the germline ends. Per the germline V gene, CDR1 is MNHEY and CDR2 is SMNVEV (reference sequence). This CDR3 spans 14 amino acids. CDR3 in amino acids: CASSYTMRTDTQYF. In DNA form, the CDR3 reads TGTGCCAGCAGTTACACTATGCGCACAGATACGCAGTATTTT.

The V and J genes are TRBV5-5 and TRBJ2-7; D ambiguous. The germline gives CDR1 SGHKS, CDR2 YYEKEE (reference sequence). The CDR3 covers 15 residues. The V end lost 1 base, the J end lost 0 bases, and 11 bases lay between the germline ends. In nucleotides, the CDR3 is TGTGCCAGCAGCTTGTCGCCCGCTAGCTCCTACGAGCAGTACTTC. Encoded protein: CASSLSPASSYEQYF.

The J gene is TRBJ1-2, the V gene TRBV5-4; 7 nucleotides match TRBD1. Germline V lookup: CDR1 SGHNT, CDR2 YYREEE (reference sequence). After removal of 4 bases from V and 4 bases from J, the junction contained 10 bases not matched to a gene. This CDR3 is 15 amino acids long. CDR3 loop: CASSLNRGRGYGYTF. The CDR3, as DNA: TGTGCCAGCAGCCTTAACAGGGGACGGGGCTATGGCTACACCTTC.

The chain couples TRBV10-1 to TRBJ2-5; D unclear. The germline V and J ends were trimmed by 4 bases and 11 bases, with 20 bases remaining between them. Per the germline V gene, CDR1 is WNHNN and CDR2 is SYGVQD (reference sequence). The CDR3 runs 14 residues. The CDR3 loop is CASSGGPGYNEQYF. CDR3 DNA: TGCGCCAGCAGTGGAGGTCCGGGTTACAATGAGCAGTACTTC.

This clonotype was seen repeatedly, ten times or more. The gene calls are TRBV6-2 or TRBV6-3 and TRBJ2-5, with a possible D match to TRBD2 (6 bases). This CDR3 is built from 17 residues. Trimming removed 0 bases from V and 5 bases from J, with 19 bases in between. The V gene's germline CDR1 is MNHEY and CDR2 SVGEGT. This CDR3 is CASSYSRGRDSRETQYF. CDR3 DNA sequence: TGTGCCAGCAGTTACTCGAGAGGTCGGGACTCCCGGGAGACCCAGTACTTC.

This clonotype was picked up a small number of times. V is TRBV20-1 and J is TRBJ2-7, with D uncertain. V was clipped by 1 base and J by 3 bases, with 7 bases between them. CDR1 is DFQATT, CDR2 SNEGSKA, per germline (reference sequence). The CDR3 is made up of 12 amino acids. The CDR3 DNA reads TGCAGTGCTAGAGCCGACAACTACGAGCAGTACTTC. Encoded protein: CSARADNYEQYF.

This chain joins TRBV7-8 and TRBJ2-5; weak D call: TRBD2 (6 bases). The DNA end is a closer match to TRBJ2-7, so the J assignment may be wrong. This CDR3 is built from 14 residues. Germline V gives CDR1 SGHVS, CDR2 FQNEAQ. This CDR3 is CASSLDLGSDEQYF. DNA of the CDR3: TGTGCCAGCAGCTTAGACCTCGGGAGTGACGAGCAGTACTTC.

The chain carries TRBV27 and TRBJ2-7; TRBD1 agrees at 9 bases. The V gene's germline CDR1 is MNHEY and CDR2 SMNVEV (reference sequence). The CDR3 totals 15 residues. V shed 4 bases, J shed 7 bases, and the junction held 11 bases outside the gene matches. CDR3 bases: TGTGCCAGCAGTTCTCGGACAGGGGCGGTGGAAGAGCAGTACTTC. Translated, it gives CASSSRTGAVEEQYF.

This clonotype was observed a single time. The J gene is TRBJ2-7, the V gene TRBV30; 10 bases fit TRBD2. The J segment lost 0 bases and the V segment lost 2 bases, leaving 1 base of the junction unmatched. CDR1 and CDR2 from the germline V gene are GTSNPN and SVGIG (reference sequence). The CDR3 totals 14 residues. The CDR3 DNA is TGTGCCTGGAGTAGCGGGAGGGCCTCCTACGAGCAGTACTTC. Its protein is CAWSSGRASYEQYF.

CDR3 amino acids: CASTEFRDSRLTDTQYF. Written as DNA, the CDR3 is TGTGCCAGCACCGAATTCCGGGACAGCAGACTCACAGATACGCAGTATTTT. The gene calls are TRBV7-9 and TRBJ2-3; 7 bases are a match to TRBD1. Germline V CDR1 and CDR2: SEHNR, FQNEAQ (reference sequence). This CDR3 contains 17 residues. The V segment lost 7 bases and the J segment 2 bases; nucleotides outside the gene matches: 15.

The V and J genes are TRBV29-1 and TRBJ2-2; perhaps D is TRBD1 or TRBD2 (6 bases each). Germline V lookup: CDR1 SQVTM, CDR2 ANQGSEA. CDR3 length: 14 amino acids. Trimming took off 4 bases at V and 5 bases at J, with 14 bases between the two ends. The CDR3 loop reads CSVAGGQLTGELFF. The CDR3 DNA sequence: TGCAGCGTTGCTGGGGGGCAATTAACCGGGGAGCTGTTTTTT.